Shown below are 2 T cell receptor beta chains from a single sample sequenced in a study of shared clonotypes between healthy human individuals. Using immunoSEQ multiplex PCR, the repertoire was profiled, and TCRdb retains in-frame clones only, with some absent. This sample has about 2 million clones; approximately 94% occur once, and the top ten carry 1.2%. CD45RO negativity and positive selection for CCR7 defined naive CD8 cells, a population that excluded terminally differentiated effector memory CD45RA+ cells. Sequences were obtained from naive CD8+ T cells sorted from blood. The receptors were sampled from a man younger than 35 in good health.

CDR3 sequence (DNA): TGCGCCAGCAGCCCCTTACTCGGACAGGGGGTTACCACTGAAGCTTTCTTT. Amino acid sequence: CASSPLLGQGVTTEAFF. V is TRBV4-1 and J is TRBJ1-1, with 10 bases fitting TRBD1. The trim removed 4 bases at V and 4 bases at J, leaving 12 bases unmatched. Germline V CDR1 and CDR2: MGHRA, YSYEKL. CDR3 length: 17 residues.

Only one count was recorded for this clone. The chain joins TRBV6-5 to TRBJ1-5; D call uncertain. The germline V gene encodes CDR1 MNHEY and CDR2 SVGAGI. The CDR3 is 14 amino acids. The V and J ends lost 6 bases and 9 bases respectively, with 18 bases between them. CDR3 sequence: CASSLSPSMTPQHF. DNA of the CDR3: TGTGCCAGCAGCCTCTCGCCCAGCATGACGCCCCAGCATTTT.